The clone carrying this T cell receptor beta chain was observed many times. Its specificity is not known. Time point here: sample taken at primary tumor resection. Material for sequencing was whole RNA from tumor, nontumor lung or frozen PBMC, left unsorted. This specimen comes from a study of spatial heterogeneity in lung cancer. Study-level information: Raw sequencing reads included, on average, more than 9.5 appearances of each unique TCR and UMI combination. General study findings and limits: The study found ubiquitous expanded tumor TCRs in blood more at resection than follow-up.

Unique molecular identifiers tagged every individual TCR cDNA molecule. MiXCR, run by TCRdb on the 5' RACE reads, gives a single entry per CDR3 protein. The data contain about 60,000 distinct CDR3 sequences, 8% to 9% of them singletons. V trimming: 8 bases; J trimming: 5 bases; junction bases outside the gene matches: 8. Germline lookup yields CDR1 LNHDA and CDR2 SQIVND (reference sequence). The CDR3 is made up of 13 amino acids. The source material was PBMCs, sampled at surgery. The V and J genes are TRBV19 and TRBJ1-2; 7 nucleotides line up with TRBD1. This TCR was recovered from a female donor with early-stage non-small cell lung cancer. The CDR3 DNA sequence: TGTGCCAGTGGACTACAGGGGATTTATGGCTACACCTTC. Amino acid sequence: CASGLQGIYGYTF. The full variable domain, its missing parts supplied by reference TRBV19 and TRBJ1-2, is DGGITQSPKYLFRKEGQNVTLSCEQNLNHDAMYWYRQDPGQGLRLIYYSQIVNDFQKGDIAEGYSVSREKKESFPLTVTSAQKNPTAFYLCASGLQGIYGYTFGSGTRLTVV.